The 26 T cell receptor beta chains below all came from one sample that was sequenced in a study of T cells in Graves' hyperthyroidism and ophthalmopathy. Amplified regions were TCR beta CDR3 sequences from RNA transcripts. First-round RT-PCR of the TCR CDR3 relied on the HTBI primer set. TCRdb used MiXCR to reprocess the multiplex PCR reads, holding one entry per CDR3 protein. This sample has a few hundred thousand distinct CDR3 sequences; around 15% occur once, and the top ten carry approximately 14%. Sequencing used blood. Receptors originate from a woman between 35 and 50 years old with Graves' hyperthyroidism.

The sample holds many counts of this clonotype. The chain links TRBV7-6 to TRBJ2-3; weak D call: TRBD1 (8 bases). Trimming took 6 bases from V and 4 from J, leaving 17 bases between them. The germline V gene encodes CDR1 SGHVS and CDR2 FNYEAQ. The CDR3 contains 15 residues. The CDR3 sequence is CASRRGQGGADTQYF. For the CDR3, the DNA is TGTGCCAGCAGAAGAGGACAGGGAGGGGCAGATACGCAGTATTTT. The whole variable domain, filled in from reference TRBV7-6 and TRBJ2-3, reads GAGVSQSPRYKVTKRGQDVALRCDPISGHVSLYWYRQALGQGPEFLTYFNYEAQQDKSGLPNDRFSAERPEGSISTLTIQRTEQRDSAMYRCASRRGQGGADTQYFGPGTRLTVL.

There are a few counts of this clonotype. This chain joins TRBV20-1 and TRBJ2-7, with TRBD2 matching 7 bases. Germline V gene sequence: CDR1 DFQATT, CDR2 SNEGSKA (reference sequence). This CDR3 is built from 15 residues. The trim removed 1 base at V and 0 bases at J, leaving 6 bases unmatched. The CDR3 nucleotides are TGCAGTGCTAGAGCCTGGGGACTAACCTCCTACGAGCAGTACTTC. It is translated as CSARAWGLTSYEQYF.

This clonotype was seen ten or more times. The V and J genes are TRBV3-1 and TRBJ1-2, with 9 nucleotides matching TRBD1. Germline V gene sequence: CDR1 LGHDT, CDR2 YNNKEL (reference sequence). Germline trimming cut 2 bases from V and 5 bases from J; bases unmatched to any gene: 3. CDR3 size: 14 residues. CDR3 bases: TGTGCCAGCAGCCAAACGGGACAGGGATATGGCTACACCTTC. It codes for CASSQTGQGYGYTF.

This clonotype came up many times. The chain recombines TRBV30 with TRBJ1-1, with D unclear. The germline V gene encodes CDR1 GTSNPN and CDR2 SVGIG (reference sequence). The V gene lost 2 bases and the J gene lost 8 bases, with 9 bases spanning the gap. The CDR3 has 11 residues. The CDR3 DNA follows: TGTGCCTGGAGTCCAGACAACGAAGCTTTCTTT. This translates into CAWSPDNEAFF.

This clonotype was seen more than once but under ten times. The chain is built from TRBV7-3 and TRBJ2-1; 12 nucleotides align to TRBD1. Unmatched junction bases numbered 16, after V lost 4 bases and J lost 9 bases. The CDR3 covers 18 residues. Germline V gene data show CDR1 as SGHTA and CDR2 as FQGTGA. CDR3 in DNA: TGTGCCAGCAGCTCCCCCAACCGGGGACAGGGGGCGTGGGGTGAGCAGTTCTTC. Amino acids: CASSSPNRGQGAWGEQFF.

This chain joins TRBV7-9 and TRBJ1-6, with D maybe TRBD1 (6 bases). Trimming shortened V by 5 bases and J by 7 bases, and 12 bases separated the two germline ends. This CDR3 has 14 amino acids. CDR1 is SEHNR and CDR2 is FQNEAQ in the germline V gene (reference sequence). The CDR3 sequence: CASSKSGDNSPLHF. CDR3 nucleotide sequence: TGTGCCAGCAGCAAATCAGGGGACAATTCACCCCTCCACTTT.

Details on this clonotype: Being one base from a much bigger clone, this may be a read error. The rearrangement joins TRBV7-2 to TRBJ2-1, with D perhaps TRBD1 or TRBD2 (5 bases each). TRBJ2-7 explains the end of the DNA better; the J call may be wrong. The CDR3 contains 13 residues. Germline loops: CDR1 SGHTA, CDR2 FQGNSA. DNA for the CDR3: TGTGCCAGCAGCTCCGGGGACCTCAATGAGCAGTACTTC. Translation: CASSSGDLNEQYF.

This clonotype was observed at least ten times. The chain carries TRBV2 and TRBJ1-4; TRBD1 aligns across 8 bases. This CDR3 is built from 15 residues. Germline lookup yields CDR1 SNHLY and CDR2 FYNNEI. V gave up 5 bases and J gave up 4 bases; unmatched junction bases: 6. The CDR3: CASSSTGQVNEKLFF. The CDR3 DNA reads as TGTGCCAGCAGTTCTACGGGACAGGTTAATGAAAAACTGTTTTTT.

This chain joins TRBV19 and TRBJ2-5; 8 positions match TRBD1. Trimming removed 3 bases from V and 3 bases from J; junction bases left unmatched: 0. This CDR3 has 13 residues. Germline V lookup: CDR1 LNHDA, CDR2 SQIVND (reference sequence). CDR3 DNA sequence: TGTGCCAGTAGTATGGGACAGGAAGAGACCCAGTACTTC. Its translation: CASSMGQEETQYF.

This clonotype showed up many times. V gene TRBV3-1 combines with J gene TRBJ2-3; unclear D gene. Trimming removed 2 bases from V and 3 bases from J, with 6 bases in between. Germline CDR1 reads LGHDT; CDR2 reads YNNKEL (reference sequence). This CDR3 is built from 13 residues. The CDR3 spells CASSQYQTDTQYF. DNA of the CDR3: TGTGCCAGCAGCCAATACCAAACAGATACGCAGTATTTT.

This clonotype was seen at least ten times. The germline gene is not matched at one end of the junction; a read error may be the cause. Here the CDR3 reads CASIEFRQGGGYTF. CDR3 coding DNA: TGTGCCAGCATTGAATTTAGACAGGGGGGAGGCTACACCTTC. The rearrangement links TRBV6-1 to TRBJ1-2; 9 nucleotides agree with TRBD1. This CDR3 has 14 residues. The germline V gene encodes CDR1 MNHNS and CDR2 SASEGT.

This clonotype was detected only a few times. The genes are TRBV7-9 and TRBJ2-3; possible D gene TRBD1, 5 bases. The CDR3 sequence is 16 residues long. V lost 1 base and J lost 4, with 15 bases in between. Germline V lookup: CDR1 SEHNR, CDR2 FQNEAQ (reference sequence). As DNA, the CDR3 is TGTGCCAGCAGCTTAGTAGCTGTAGGGGATGCAGATACGCAGTATTTT. It translates to CASSLVAVGDADTQYF.

In its sample, this clonotype was seen a few times. This chain links TRBV5-6 with TRBJ2-7, with unresolved D. CDR1 is SGHDT and CDR2 is YYEEEE in the germline V gene. The V end lost 7 bases, the J end lost 4 bases, and 9 bases lay between the germline ends. CDR3 length: 11 residues. The chain's CDR3 is CASEREYEQYF. CDR3 nucleotides: TGTGCCAGCGAGCGCGAGTACGAGCAGTACTTC.

This clonotype has ten or more counts. The rearrangement uses TRBV28 and TRBJ2-5, with D perhaps TRBD1 (5 bases). From germline, CDR1 is MDHEN and CDR2 SYDVKM. V gave up 6 bases and J gave up 7 bases, with 9 bases separating them. The CDR3 is 11 amino acids. The DNA for the CDR3 is TGTGCCAGCAGGGCTACAGGGACCCAGTACTTC. Its protein product is CASRATGTQYF.

This clonotype appeared a few times. V usage is TRBV20-1 and J usage is TRBJ2-3; 11 positions agree with TRBD2. The CDR3 is 15 amino acids. Germline CDR1 DFQATT, CDR2 SNEGSKA (reference sequence). V dropped 6 bases and J dropped 3; count of bases not matched to a gene: 8. The CDR3 DNA reads as TGCAGTGCACATAGCGGGAGGGCTAGAACAGATACGCAGTATTTT. It specifies CSAHSGRARTDTQYF.

The J gene is TRBJ2-6, the V gene TRBV19, with TRBD1 identical over 7 bases. This CDR3 spans 15 amino acids. The V gene's germline CDR1 is LNHDA and CDR2 SQIVND (reference sequence). Trimming at V came to 7 bases and at J to 0 bases, leaving 3 bases not matched to a gene. CDR3: CASKRDSSGANVLTF. The CDR3 nucleotides read TGTGCCAGTAAAAGGGACAGCTCTGGGGCCAACGTCCTGACTTTC.

This clonotype has more than one count but fewer than ten. Lacking the conserved final phenylalanine or tryptophan, this CDR3 likely reflects a read error. The V call is TRBV2, the J call TRBJ1-5, with 8 bases identical to TRBD1. After removal of 6 bases from V and 0 bases from J, the junction contained 4 bases not matched to a gene. The length of the CDR3 is 15 residues. The germline V gene encodes CDR1 SNHLY and CDR2 FYNNEI. The CDR3 here is CASRQQGGSNQPQHL. As DNA, the CDR3 is TGTGCCAGCAGACAACAGGGGGGTAGCAATCAGCCCCAGCATCTT.

This clonotype appeared a few times. This chain connects TRBV7-2 to TRBJ1-1; no clear D. This CDR3 region has 14 residues. Germline CDR1 and CDR2: SGHTA and FQGNSA. V was clipped by 5 bases and J by 4 bases, with 14 bases between them. The CDR3 nucleotides read TGTGCCAGCAGCCCGCTCGGGTGGGGCACTGAAGCTTTCTTT. It yields the protein CASSPLGWGTEAFF.

Ten or more counts support this clonotype. The chain combines TRBV11-2 with TRBJ2-7; D not resolved. CDR3 size: 14 residues. Germline V lookup: CDR1 SGHAT, CDR2 FQNNGV. The V gene lost 5 bases and the J gene lost 3 bases, with 14 bases spanning the gap. CDR3: CASSVDPFGYEQYF. The CDR3 nucleotides read TGTGCCAGCAGCGTCGACCCTTTCGGCTACGAGCAGTACTTC.

For this clonotype: A much larger clone sits a single nucleotide away, making a read error possible. The rearrangement links TRBV13 to TRBJ2-5; TRBD2 matches 13 bases. This CDR3 spans 14 amino acids. Germline V CDR1 and CDR2: PRHDT, FYEKMQ (reference sequence). V gave up 6 bases and J gave up 4 bases; unmatched junction bases: 2. The CDR3 coding sequence is TGTGCCAGCAGTAGGACTAGCGGGGGAGAGACCCAGTACTTC. It specifies CASSRTSGGETQYF.

This clonotype occurred many times. This chain connects TRBV18 to TRBJ2-1, with TRBD2 matching 8 bases. The V gene's germline CDR1 is KGHSH and CDR2 LQKENI. Trimming removed 0 bases from V and 7 bases from J; junction bases left unmatched: 11. The CDR3 is 17 amino acids. CDR3 loop: CASSPPAGAGVGNEQFF. CDR3 nucleotide sequence: TGTGCCAGCTCACCACCGGCCGGAGCGGGAGTAGGTAATGAGCAGTTCTTC.

This rearrangement joins TRBV10-3 to TRBJ2-7; TRBD1 agrees at 10 bases. This CDR3 contains 16 residues. Losses at the gene ends were 0 bases for V and 3 bases for J; bases not matched to a gene: 5. Germline V gene sequence: CDR1 ENHRY, CDR2 SYGVKD. For the CDR3, the DNA is TGTGCCATCAGTGAGTCCCGACAGGGGGCCTTCTACGAGCAGTACTTC. The encoded protein is CAISESRQGAFYEQYF.

CDR3 nucleotides: TGTGCCAGCAGTTTGGACAGTCAAGCTAGCACAGATACGCAGTATTTT. It codes for CASSLDSQASTDTQYF. The V call is TRBV12-3 or TRBV12-4, the J call TRBJ2-3; D is perhaps TRBD1 (6 bases). V was pared by 3 bases and J by 0 bases, with 13 bases between. The CDR3 spans 16 residues.

There are many counts of this clonotype. The chain recombines TRBV7-8 with TRBJ2-7, with a tentative D call TRBD1 (6 bases). CDR1 is SGHVS, CDR2 FQNEAQ, per germline. The ends were cut back, 2 bases at V and 5 bases at J, with 13 bases in the middle. This CDR3 is 14 amino acids long. CDR3 nucleotides: TGTGCCAGCAGCTTATCAGGGGCGAGAGACGAGCAGTACTTC. Encoded protein: CASSLSGARDEQYF.

In its sample, this clonotype was seen many times. The chain has TRBV27 and TRBJ2-3; possible D gene TRBD2, 6 bases. The CDR3 runs 16 residues. Germline CDR1 is MNHEY and CDR2 is SMNVEV (reference sequence). The V gene lost 1 base and the J gene lost 0 bases, with 11 bases spanning the gap. CDR3 sequence reads: CASSLFSGDSTDTQYF. The DNA of the CDR3 is TGTGCCAGCAGTTTATTTAGCGGTGATAGCACAGATACGCAGTATTTT.

This clonotype was found many times. The CDR3, as DNA: TGTGCCAGCAGCGTTGAGCGCGGACAGGGGGCGACAGATACGCAGTATTTT. Translation: CASSVERGQGATDTQYF. The rearrangement joins TRBV2 to TRBJ2-3, with 11 bases identical to TRBD1. Germline V gives CDR1 SNHLY, CDR2 FYNNEI. V shed 6 bases, J shed 3 bases, and the junction held 11 bases outside the gene matches. The CDR3 is made up of 17 amino acids.